A selection of T cell receptor beta chains follows, all from one sample in a study of cytomegalovirus exposure and HLA in healthy donors. Using immunoSEQ multiplex PCR, the repertoire was profiled, and TCRdb retains in-frame clones only, with some absent. The repertoire holds tens of thousands of clones, with approximately 76% as singletons. Source material: PBMCs. The receptors come from a woman in her twenties or thirties in good health and CMV-seropositive. Each CDR3 is given with its conserved first and last residue. Fields, in order: V gene, clone size, J gene, D gene, CDR3 DNA, CDR3 protein. D genes are given only for firm matches. The listing skips clone size in some rows; elsewhere it reads once, few, many or a size class.

V gene: TRBV5-1; clone size: -; J gene: TRBJ2-7; D gene: TRBD2; CDR3 DNA: TGCGCCAGCAGCTTGGCCTTAGCGGGCAGCTCCTACGAGCAGTACTTC; CDR3 protein: CASSLALAGSSYEQYF
V gene: TRBV10-3; clone size: -; J gene: TRBJ1-2; D gene: TRBD1; CDR3 DNA: TGTGCCATCATGGGGGACAGGGGAAACTATGGCTACACCTTC; CDR3 protein: CAIMGDRGNYGYTF
V gene: TRBV7-9; clone size: -; J gene: TRBJ2-3; D gene: -; CDR3 DNA: TGTGCCAGCAGCTTAGCGGGGGGGCGCCCGTCAGATACGCAGTATTTT; CDR3 protein: CASSLAGGRPSDTQYF
V gene: TRBV28; clone size: -; J gene: TRBJ1-5; D gene: -; CDR3 DNA: TGTGCCAGCAGACCCAACTTGGGGGCTAATCAGCCCCAGCATTTT; CDR3 protein: CASRPNLGANQPQHF
V gene: TRBV27; clone size: -; J gene: TRBJ2-7; D gene: -; CDR3 DNA: TGTGCCAGCAGTTTATCGATTTCGGGAACCTACGAGCAGTACTTC; CDR3 protein: CASSLSISGTYEQYF
V gene: TRBV30; clone size: -; J gene: TRBJ1-1; D gene: -; CDR3 DNA: TGTGCCTGGAGTGGGGCGAACACTGAAGCTTTCTTT; CDR3 protein: CAWSGANTEAFF
V gene: TRBV6-5; clone size: -; J gene: TRBJ1-2; D gene: -; CDR3 DNA: TGTGCCAGCAGTTCGTCAGCGAGTAACTATGGCTACACCTTC; CDR3 protein: CASSSSASNYGYTF
V gene: TRBV6-1; clone size: few; J gene: TRBJ1-4; D gene: TRBD1; CDR3 DNA: TGTGCCAGCAGTGGACAGGGGGCTAATGAAAAACTGTTTTTT; CDR3 protein: CASSGQGANEKLFF
V gene: TRBV6-5; clone size: few; J gene: TRBJ2-3; D gene: TRBD2; CDR3 DNA: TGTGCCAGCAGTCTGGGACTAGCCGGGACAGATACGCAGTATTTT; CDR3 protein: CASSLGLAGTDTQYF
V gene: TRBV10-1; clone size: -; J gene: TRBJ1-1; D gene: -; CDR3 DNA: TGCGCCACTAAACAACAGGTCGACACTGAAGCTTTCTTT; CDR3 protein: CATKQQVDTEAFF
V gene: TRBV14; clone size: -; J gene: TRBJ1-2; D gene: -; CDR3 DNA: TGTGCCAGCAGCCAAGATATCGGGAGCTATGGCTACACCTTC; CDR3 protein: CASSQDIGSYGYTF
V gene: TRBV6-6; clone size: -; J gene: TRBJ2-5; D gene: TRBD2; CDR3 DNA: TGTGCCAGCAGTTACTCGGGGGGAGGGCGGAAAGAGACCCAGTACTTC; CDR3 protein: CASSYSGGGRKETQYF
V gene: TRBV6-1; clone size: -; J gene: TRBJ1-6; D gene: TRBD1; CDR3 DNA: TGTGCCAGCAGTGCCCAACAGGGGGGTAATTCACCCCTCCACTTT; CDR3 protein: CASSAQQGGNSPLHF
V gene: TRBV27; clone size: -; J gene: TRBJ2-1; D gene: TRBD2; CDR3 DNA: TGTGCCAGCAGTCCCTCGGGACTAGCGGGTAATGAGCAGTTCTTC; CDR3 protein: CASSPSGLAGNEQFF
V gene: TRBV11-2; clone size: -; J gene: TRBJ2-7; D gene: -; CDR3 DNA: TGTGCCAGCAGGCTAACAGGGAGTCGAGCCGCCTACGAGCAGTACTTC; CDR3 protein: CASRLTGSRAAYEQYF
V gene: TRBV11-2; clone size: -; J gene: TRBJ2-1; D gene: TRBD2; CDR3 DNA: TGTGCCAGCAGCTTCCTAGCTAGCGGGAGGGCCCTTGCTGAGCAGTTCTTC; CDR3 protein: CASSFLASGRALAEQFF
V gene: TRBV6-1; clone size: few; J gene: TRBJ2-5; D gene: -; CDR3 DNA: TGTGCCAGCAGTGAAGCCCAGGGATCGGAGACCCAGTACTTC; CDR3 protein: CASSEAQGSETQYF
V gene: TRBV2; clone size: -; J gene: TRBJ1-1; D gene: -; CDR3 DNA: TGTGCCAGCAGGAGCAACAGGAACACTGAAGCTTTCTTT; CDR3 protein: CASRSNRNTEAFF
V gene: TRBV13; clone size: -; J gene: TRBJ2-3; D gene: -; CDR3 DNA: TGTGCCAGCAGCTTAAGGACAGCAGATACGCAGTATTTT; CDR3 protein: CASSLRTADTQYF
V gene: TRBV6-5; clone size: -; J gene: TRBJ2-7; D gene: TRBD2; CDR3 DNA: TGTGCCAGCAGTTACCTGCCTAGCGGGGGTTCCTACGAGCAGTACTTC; CDR3 protein: CASSYLPSGGSYEQYF
V gene: TRBV7-9; clone size: -; J gene: TRBJ1-2; D gene: -; CDR3 DNA: TGTTCCAGCAGCTTAGAACAGAGTGGCTACACCTTC; CDR3 protein: CSSSLEQSGYTF
V gene: TRBV9; clone size: -; J gene: TRBJ2-2; D gene: TRBD1; CDR3 DNA: TGTGCCAGCAGACTAGGGGGACAGGCGAACACCGGGGAGCTGTTTTTT; CDR3 protein: CASRLGGQANTGELFF
V gene: TRBV7-9; clone size: -; J gene: TRBJ1-1; D gene: -; CDR3 DNA: TGTGCCAGCAGCTTAAGGGAGGGAACCCCTGCTGAAGCTTTCTTT; CDR3 protein: CASSLREGTPAEAFF
V gene: TRBV5-1; clone size: -; J gene: TRBJ2-2; D gene: -; CDR3 DNA: TGCGCCAGCAGTGACACCTCGAACACCGGGGAGCTGTTTTTT; CDR3 protein: CASSDTSNTGELFF
V gene: TRBV5-1; clone size: -; J gene: TRBJ2-1; D gene: TRBD1; CDR3 DNA: TGCGCCAGCAGCTTGGTGGAGACAGGGACCAATGAGCAGTTCTTC; CDR3 protein: CASSLVETGTNEQFF
V gene: TRBV28; clone size: -; J gene: TRBJ2-3; D gene: TRBD2; CDR3 DNA: TGTGCCAGCAGTTTGGTGGCTAGCGGGGCCGAGCGAGATACGCAGTATTTT; CDR3 protein: CASSLVASGAERDTQYF
V gene: TRBV30; clone size: few; J gene: TRBJ2-3; D gene: -; CDR3 DNA: TGTGCCTGGAGTGTTGGGGCTTACACAGATACGCAGTATTTT; CDR3 protein: CAWSVGAYTDTQYF
V gene: TRBV18; clone size: -; J gene: TRBJ2-7; D gene: -; CDR3 DNA: TGTGCCAGCTCACTAGGACGGGGAAATCGCGAGCAGTACTTC; CDR3 protein: CASSLGRGNREQYF
V gene: TRBV5-1; clone size: -; J gene: TRBJ1-6; D gene: -; CDR3 DNA: TGCGCCAGCAGCTTGGTCGGTAATTCACCCCTCCACTTT; CDR3 protein: CASSLVGNSPLHF
V gene: TRBV6-5; clone size: once; J gene: TRBJ2-3; D gene: -; CDR3 DNA: TGTGCCAGCAGCCGCACCCCAGCGGCGGCAGATACGCAGTATTTT; CDR3 protein: CASSRTPAAADTQYF
V gene: TRBV7-3; clone size: -; J gene: TRBJ2-1; D gene: TRBD2; CDR3 DNA: TGTGCCAGCAGCTTAGAAGGGACTAGCTTCCGCGAGCAGTTCTTC; CDR3 protein: CASSLEGTSFREQFF
V gene: TRBV5-4; clone size: few; J gene: TRBJ1-1; D gene: -; CDR3 DNA: TGTGCCAGCAGCCGTGGGGGGAGGAGCGGCACTGAAGCTTTCTTT; CDR3 protein: CASSRGGRSGTEAFF
V gene: TRBV5-1; clone size: -; J gene: TRBJ2-7; D gene: TRBD1; CDR3 DNA: TGCGCCAGCAGAGTAACCGGGACAGGTAGCTCCTACGAGCAGTACTTC; CDR3 protein: CASRVTGTGSSYEQYF
V gene: TRBV30; clone size: -; J gene: TRBJ1-1; D gene: TRBD1; CDR3 DNA: TGTGCCTGGAGTAATCAGGGGGACACTGAAGCTTTCTTT; CDR3 protein: CAWSNQGDTEAFF
V gene: TRBV5-1; clone size: -; J gene: TRBJ1-2; D gene: -; CDR3 DNA: TGCGCCAGCACGGGCCAGGGGACTAACTATGGCTACACCTTC; CDR3 protein: CASTGQGTNYGYTF
V gene: TRBV2; clone size: -; J gene: TRBJ2-5; D gene: TRBD2; CDR3 DNA: TGTGCCAGCAGTGATACAGCGGGGCCGCCCCAAGAGACCCAGTACTTC; CDR3 protein: CASSDTAGPPQETQYF
V gene: TRBV30; clone size: -; J gene: TRBJ1-2; D gene: -; CDR3 DNA: TGTGCCTGGAGTGTAGGCGGCTATGGCTACACCTTC; CDR3 protein: CAWSVGGYGYTF
V gene: TRBV5-1; clone size: -; J gene: TRBJ1-1; D gene: TRBD1; CDR3 DNA: TGCGCCAGCAGCCGGGACAGGGGCTGGAACACTGAAGCTTTCTTT; CDR3 protein: CASSRDRGWNTEAFF
V gene: TRBV9; clone size: -; J gene: TRBJ1-1; D gene: -; CDR3 DNA: TGTGCCAGCAGCGCGGGAACAGGGCTGGAAAACACTGAAGCTTTCTTT; CDR3 protein: CASSAGTGLENTEAFF
V gene: TRBV27; clone size: -; J gene: TRBJ2-1; D gene: -; CDR3 DNA: TGTGCCAGCCGGGACTTTTACAATGAGCAGTTCTTC; CDR3 protein: CASRDFYNEQFF
V gene: TRBV30; clone size: -; J gene: TRBJ1-3; D gene: -; CDR3 DNA: TGTGCCTGGTCAGCCCTACCGGGGAACACCATATATTTT; CDR3 protein: CAWSALPGNTIYF
V gene: TRBV6-5; clone size: -; J gene: TRBJ2-7; D gene: -; CDR3 DNA: TGTGCCAGCCAATTTCGGAGGGATGGCGAGCAGTACTTC; CDR3 protein: CASQFRRDGEQYF
V gene: TRBV6-5; clone size: -; J gene: TRBJ2-1; D gene: TRBD2; CDR3 DNA: TGTGCCAGCAGTCTAGCGGGGGGGCGGAATGAGCAGTTCTTC; CDR3 protein: CASSLAGGRNEQFF
V gene: TRBV19; clone size: -; J gene: TRBJ2-7; D gene: -; CDR3 DNA: TGTGCCAGTAGTATAAGCGGACGATCAAGCTCCTACGAGCAGTACTTC; CDR3 protein: CASSISGRSSSYEQYF
V gene: TRBV7-6; clone size: -; J gene: TRBJ2-1; D gene: TRBD2; CDR3 DNA: TGTGCCAGCAGCTTGCTGGCGGCGGGAGTGGGCAATGAGCAGTTCTTC; CDR3 protein: CASSLLAAGVGNEQFF
V gene: TRBV6-1; clone size: -; J gene: TRBJ1-5; D gene: -; CDR3 DNA: TGTGCCAGCAGTGAGGAGTCAGGGGCGACATATAGCAATCAGCCCCAGCATTTT; CDR3 protein: CASSEESGATYSNQPQHF
V gene: TRBV2; clone size: -; J gene: TRBJ1-4; D gene: -; CDR3 DNA: TGTGCCACCATCAAGACACCAGCAACTAATGAAAAACTGTTTTTT; CDR3 protein: CATIKTPATNEKLFF
V gene: TRBV5-8; clone size: -; J gene: TRBJ2-1; D gene: TRBD2; CDR3 DNA: TGTGCCAGCAGCTCCGGGACTAGTCAGTACAATGAGCAGTTCTTC; CDR3 protein: CASSSGTSQYNEQFF